This entry describes one T cell receptor (beta chain). It lacks a known antigen. No qualities accompany the bases; no much larger clone lies one base away. Patients with a history of autoimmune disease or receiving systemic immunosuppression were excluded from the trial. In every dose cohort, peripheral blood was drawn for TCR sequencing at baseline, cycle 4 day 1, and cycle 7 day 1. Samples were obtained from an open-label, multicenter, first-in-human phase I dose-escalation trial of ivuxolimab. Adults with locally advanced or metastatic melanoma, renal cell, hepatocellular, or head and neck squamous cell carcinoma were enrolled in the trial. Before TCR sequencing, CD4+ T cells and CD8+ T cells were sorted from peripheral blood as separate populations. This sample was included in a study of OX40 agonist ivuxolimab in advanced cancers. For the study in its entirety: The costimulatory receptor OX40 (CD134) was targeted by ivuxolimab, a fully human IgG2 agonistic monoclonal antibody. Among the approximately 54 dose-escalation patients, about 19 had hepatocellular carcinoma, roughly 15 melanoma, 9 renal cell carcinoma and 9 head and neck cancer. Peripheral TCRbeta sequencing aimed to test whether ivuxolimab altered TCR sequence diversity and caused clonal T-cell expansion. Patients were allowed to have had prior anti-PD-1, anti-PD-L1 or anti-CTLA-4 therapy, and 40% to 45% of the dose-escalation patients had previously received checkpoint inhibitors. The monotherapy dose-escalation portion (N = 52 patients) of the phase I ivuxolimab trial is reported in the paper. Three dose-escalation patients achieved partial responses, one with hepatocellular carcinoma and two with cutaneous melanoma. In the dose-escalation cohort, approximately 82% of patients were male, and the mean age was 60 years with a range of roughly 23 to 79. Intravenous ivuxolimab was administered to patients every 2 weeks at six dose levels: 0.01, 0.1, 0.3, 1.5, 3 and 10 mg/kg.

As encoded in the germline V gene, CDR1 is SQVTM while CDR2 is ANQGSEA. From its cysteine to its phenylalanine, the CDR3 spans 11 amino acids. Only the CDR3 DNA is retained, 33 bases long and in frame from the first base. V loses 3 bases, J loses 7 bases, and the germline ends lie 9 bases apart. To sequence the TCRbeta CDR3 region, genomic DNA was isolated from the sorted cells. The immunoSEQ Assay was used for sequencing of TCRbeta CDR3 regions. The source is immuneACCESS, and TCRdb retained only in-frame sequences with V and J called. Part of the clones is not carried over; for the studies checked, unresolved V genes explain less than half of this, and the remainder is unexplained. In all, the sample holds about 33,000 clones, and 65% to 80% of those were seen once. Approximately 22% of the sample belongs to the ten largest clones. On the study overall, not on this receptor specifically: Low levels of normalized T-cell clonal expansion were also seen in some patients who did not respond. In partial responders in the 0.1-3.0 mg/kg groups, normalized peripheral clonal expansion was found to be among the lowest, especially among CD8+ T cells. Clonal expansion of both CD4+ and CD8+ blood T cells was observed from baseline to week 6 at doses 0.1 to 3.0 mg/kg. On average, CD8+ T cells showed more expanded clones than CD4+ T cells after ivuxolimab. The antigen specificity of the clonally expanded peripheral T cells was not determined.

The material was CD4+ or CD8+ T cells sorted from blood, obtained in a trial of the OX40 agonist ivuxolimab. The chain links TRBV29-1 with TRBJ2-5; the D gene cannot be named for sure. This TCR derives from an adult with an advanced solid tumor such as melanoma, head and neck, liver or kidney cancer. Read as DNA, the sequence is TGCAGCGTTGACCAAGTTAGGACCCAGTACTTC. It is translated as CSVDQVRTQYF.